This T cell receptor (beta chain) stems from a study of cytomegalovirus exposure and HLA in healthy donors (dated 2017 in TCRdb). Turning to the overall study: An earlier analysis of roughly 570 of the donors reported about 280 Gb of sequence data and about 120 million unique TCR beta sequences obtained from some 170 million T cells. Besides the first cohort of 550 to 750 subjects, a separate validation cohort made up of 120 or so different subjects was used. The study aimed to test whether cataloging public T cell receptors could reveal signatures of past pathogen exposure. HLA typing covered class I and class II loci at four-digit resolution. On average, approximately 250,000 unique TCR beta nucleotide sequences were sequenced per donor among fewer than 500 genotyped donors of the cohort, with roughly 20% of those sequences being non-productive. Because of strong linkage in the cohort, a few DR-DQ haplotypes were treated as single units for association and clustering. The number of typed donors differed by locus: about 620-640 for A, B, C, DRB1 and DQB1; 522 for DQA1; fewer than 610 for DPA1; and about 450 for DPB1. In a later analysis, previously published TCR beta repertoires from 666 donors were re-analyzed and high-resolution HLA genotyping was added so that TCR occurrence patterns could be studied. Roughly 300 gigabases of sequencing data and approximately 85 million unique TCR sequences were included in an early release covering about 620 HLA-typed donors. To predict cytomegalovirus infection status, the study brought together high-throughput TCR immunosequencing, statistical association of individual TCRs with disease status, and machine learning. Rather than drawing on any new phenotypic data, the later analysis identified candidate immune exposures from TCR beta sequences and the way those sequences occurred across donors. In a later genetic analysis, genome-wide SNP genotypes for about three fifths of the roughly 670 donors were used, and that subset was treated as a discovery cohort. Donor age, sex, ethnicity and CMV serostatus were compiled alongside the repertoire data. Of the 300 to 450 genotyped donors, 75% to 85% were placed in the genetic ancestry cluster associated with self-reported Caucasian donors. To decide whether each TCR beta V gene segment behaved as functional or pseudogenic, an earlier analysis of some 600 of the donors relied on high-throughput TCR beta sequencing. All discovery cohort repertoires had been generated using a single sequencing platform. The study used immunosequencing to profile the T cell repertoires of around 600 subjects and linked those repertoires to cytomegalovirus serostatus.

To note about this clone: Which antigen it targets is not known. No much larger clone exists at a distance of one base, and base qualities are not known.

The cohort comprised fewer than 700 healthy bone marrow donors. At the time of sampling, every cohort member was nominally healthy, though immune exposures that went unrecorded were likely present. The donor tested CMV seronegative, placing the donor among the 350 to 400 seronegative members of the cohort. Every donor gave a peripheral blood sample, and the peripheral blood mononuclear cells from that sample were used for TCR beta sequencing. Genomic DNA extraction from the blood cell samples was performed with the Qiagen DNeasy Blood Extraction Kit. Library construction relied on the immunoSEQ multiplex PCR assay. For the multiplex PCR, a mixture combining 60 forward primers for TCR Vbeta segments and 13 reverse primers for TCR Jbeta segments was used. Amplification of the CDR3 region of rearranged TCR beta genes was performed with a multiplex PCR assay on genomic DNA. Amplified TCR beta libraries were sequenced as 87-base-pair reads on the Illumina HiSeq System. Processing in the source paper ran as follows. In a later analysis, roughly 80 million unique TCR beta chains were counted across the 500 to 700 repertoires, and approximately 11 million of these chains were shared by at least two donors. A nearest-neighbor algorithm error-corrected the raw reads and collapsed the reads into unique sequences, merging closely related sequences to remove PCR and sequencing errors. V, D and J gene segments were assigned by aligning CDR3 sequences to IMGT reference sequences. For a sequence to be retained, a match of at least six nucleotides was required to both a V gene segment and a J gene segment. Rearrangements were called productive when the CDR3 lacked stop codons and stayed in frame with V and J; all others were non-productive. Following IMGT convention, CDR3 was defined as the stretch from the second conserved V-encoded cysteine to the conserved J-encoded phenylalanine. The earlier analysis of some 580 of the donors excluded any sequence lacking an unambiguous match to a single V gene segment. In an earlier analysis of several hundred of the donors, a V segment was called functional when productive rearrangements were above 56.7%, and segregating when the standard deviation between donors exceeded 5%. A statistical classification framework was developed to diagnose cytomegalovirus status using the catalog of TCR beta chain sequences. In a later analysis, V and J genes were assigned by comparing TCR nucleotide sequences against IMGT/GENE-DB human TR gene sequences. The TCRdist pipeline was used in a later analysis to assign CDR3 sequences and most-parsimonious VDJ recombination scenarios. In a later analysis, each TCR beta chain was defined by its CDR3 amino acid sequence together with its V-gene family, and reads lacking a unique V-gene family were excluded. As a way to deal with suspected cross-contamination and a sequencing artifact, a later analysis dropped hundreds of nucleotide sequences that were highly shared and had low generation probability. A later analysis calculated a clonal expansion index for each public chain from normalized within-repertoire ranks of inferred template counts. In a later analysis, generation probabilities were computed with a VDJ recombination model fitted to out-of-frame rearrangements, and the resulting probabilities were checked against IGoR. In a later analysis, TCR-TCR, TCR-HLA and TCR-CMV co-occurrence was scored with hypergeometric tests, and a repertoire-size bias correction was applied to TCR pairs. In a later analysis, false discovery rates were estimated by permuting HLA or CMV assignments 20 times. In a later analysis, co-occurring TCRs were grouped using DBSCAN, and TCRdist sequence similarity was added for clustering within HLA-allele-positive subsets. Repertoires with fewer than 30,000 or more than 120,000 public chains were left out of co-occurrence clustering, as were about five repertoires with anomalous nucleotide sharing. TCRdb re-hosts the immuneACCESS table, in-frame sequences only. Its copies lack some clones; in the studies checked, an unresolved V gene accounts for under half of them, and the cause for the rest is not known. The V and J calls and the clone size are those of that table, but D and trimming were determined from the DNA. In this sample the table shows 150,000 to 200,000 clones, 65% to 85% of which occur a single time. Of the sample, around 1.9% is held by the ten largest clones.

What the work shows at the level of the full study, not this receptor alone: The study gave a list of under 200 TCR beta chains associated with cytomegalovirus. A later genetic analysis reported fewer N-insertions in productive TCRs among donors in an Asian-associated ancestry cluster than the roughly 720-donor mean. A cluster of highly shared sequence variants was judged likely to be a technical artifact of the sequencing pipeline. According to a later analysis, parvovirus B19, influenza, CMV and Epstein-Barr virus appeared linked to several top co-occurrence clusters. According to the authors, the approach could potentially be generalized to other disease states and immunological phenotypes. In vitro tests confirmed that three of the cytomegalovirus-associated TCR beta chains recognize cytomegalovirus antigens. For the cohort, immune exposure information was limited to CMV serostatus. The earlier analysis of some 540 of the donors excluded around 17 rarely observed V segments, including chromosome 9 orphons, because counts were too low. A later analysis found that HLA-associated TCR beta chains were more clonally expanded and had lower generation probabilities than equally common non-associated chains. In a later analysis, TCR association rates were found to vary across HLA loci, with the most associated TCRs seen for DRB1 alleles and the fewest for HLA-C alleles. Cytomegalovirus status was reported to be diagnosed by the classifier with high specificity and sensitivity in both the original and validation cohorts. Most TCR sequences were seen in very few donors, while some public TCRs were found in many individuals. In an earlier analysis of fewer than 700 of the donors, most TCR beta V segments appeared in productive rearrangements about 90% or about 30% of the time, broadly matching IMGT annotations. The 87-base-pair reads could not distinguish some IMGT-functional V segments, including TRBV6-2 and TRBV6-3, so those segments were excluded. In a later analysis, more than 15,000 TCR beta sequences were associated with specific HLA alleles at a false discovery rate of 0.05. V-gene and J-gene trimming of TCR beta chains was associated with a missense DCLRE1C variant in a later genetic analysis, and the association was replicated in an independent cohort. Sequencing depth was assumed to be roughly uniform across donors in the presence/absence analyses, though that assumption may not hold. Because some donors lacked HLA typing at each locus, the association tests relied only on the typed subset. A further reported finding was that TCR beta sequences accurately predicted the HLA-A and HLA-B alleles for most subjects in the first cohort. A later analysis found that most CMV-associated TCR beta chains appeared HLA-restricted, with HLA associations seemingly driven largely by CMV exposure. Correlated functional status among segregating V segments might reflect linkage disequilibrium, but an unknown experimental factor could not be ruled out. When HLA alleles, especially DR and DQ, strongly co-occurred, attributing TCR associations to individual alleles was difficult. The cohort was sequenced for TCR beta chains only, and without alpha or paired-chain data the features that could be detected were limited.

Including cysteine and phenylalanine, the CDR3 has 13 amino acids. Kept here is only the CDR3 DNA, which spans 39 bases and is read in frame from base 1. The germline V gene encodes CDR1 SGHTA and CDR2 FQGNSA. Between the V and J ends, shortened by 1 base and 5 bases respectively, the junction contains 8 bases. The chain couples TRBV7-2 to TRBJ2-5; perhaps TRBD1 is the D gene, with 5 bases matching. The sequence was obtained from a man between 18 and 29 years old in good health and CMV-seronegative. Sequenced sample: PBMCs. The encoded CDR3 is CASSLGGPETQYF. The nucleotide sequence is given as TGTGCCAGCAGCTTAGGGGGCCCCGAGACCCAGTACTTC.